This T cell receptor beta chain was sequenced during a study of shared clonotypes between healthy human individuals. Germline V gene sequence: CDR1 SGHNT, CDR2 YENEEA. This CDR3 spans 15 amino acids. V lost 5 bases to trimming and J lost 2 bases, with 14 bases between them. Original handling: Filtering differed because ImmunoSEQ produced junction-only sequences that carried no quality scores. Libraries were prepared by immunoSEQ multiplex PCR; TCRdb keeps only in-frame clonotypes and omits some of them. D and trimming were read from the DNA, whereas the V and J calls and clone size are those reported in that table. The data contain roughly 2 million clones, around 95% of them singletons.

The sequence was collected from a man aged 18 to 30 in good health. The chain is built from TRBV11-3 and TRBJ2-3; unclear D gene. Sequenced material: naive CD4+ T cells sorted from blood. Subset here: CD45RA+ positively selected. The CDR3 DNA reads as TGTGCCAGCAGCACCAACGGCGGTACCACAGATACGCAGTATTTT. This sequence encodes CASSTNGGTTDTQYF.